This entry describes one TCR beta chain. Its target is not known. PCR was performed using 60 Vbeta and 13 Jbeta primers. The data were produced by immunoSEQ multiplex PCR, yet TCRdb's version contains in-frame clones alone and is incomplete. The sample consists of 120,000 to 150,000 clones, 75% to 80% of them appearing once. Trimming took 5 bases from V and 8 from J; bases not matched to a gene: 3. Germline CDR1 and CDR2: GTSNPN and SVGIG (reference sequence). The length of the CDR3 is 11 residues. This sample stems from a study of cytomegalovirus exposure and HLA in healthy donors. Findings and caveats of the study: Later on, a genetic analysis was performed. It linked a missense variant in DCLRE1C with V- and J-gene trimming of TCR beta. Previous analysis showed most TCR beta V segments were productive about 87% or about 30% of the time.

The V gene is TRBV30, the J gene TRBJ2-1; 7 bases are a match to TRBD2. The sequence was obtained from a male donor in good health and CMV-seronegative. Sequenced input: PBMCs. DNA of the CDR3: TGTGCCTGGCAGCGGGATCATGAGCAGTTCTTC. It specifies CAWQRDHEQFF.